The 14 T cell receptor beta chains given below trace back to one sample, sequenced in a study of shared T cell receptors in the human thymus. Profiling relied on immunoSEQ multiplex PCR, and the TCRdb table lists in-frame clones only, not all of them. The repertoire consists of hundreds of thousands of clones, with approximately 80% occurring once and the leading ten covering more than 0.01%. These records were also assigned to another study, of human thymus T cells.

The sequencing sample was made of thymocytes. Every receptor here comes from a boy less than two years old with a congenital heart defect.

This clone showed up just a few times. One end of the junction fails to match germline, which may point to a read error. The genes are TRBV20-1 and TRBJ1-6; 7 bases line up with TRBD1. The CDR3 extends over 8 amino acids. CDR1 is DFQATT, CDR2 SNEGSKA, per germline (reference sequence). CDR3 in amino acids: CSAGDSRF. The CDR3 DNA reads TGCAGTGCTGGGGACAGCCGATTT.

This CDR3 reads CASSLHAGPSNYGYTF. The CDR3 DNA follows: TGTGCCAGCAGCTTACACGCGGGCCCTTCTAACTATGGCTACACCTTC. The chain employs TRBV7-9 and TRBJ1-2; D remains ambiguous. The CDR3 consists of 16 residues. V gave up 2 bases and J gave up 0 bases, with 13 bases separating them. Germline V gene sequence: CDR1 SEHNR, CDR2 FQNEAQ (reference sequence).

This sequence joins TRBV10-2 and TRBJ2-2; possible D gene TRBD2, 6 bases. V gave up 2 bases and J gave up 5 bases, with 12 bases separating them. In germline, CDR1 is WSHSY, CDR2 SAAADI. The CDR3 is 15 residues long. In DNA, the CDR3 is TGCGCCAGCAGTGAGGGGGGGACTTCAACCGGGGAGCTGTTTTTT. Residues: CASSEGGTSTGELFF.

The chain recombines TRBV6-5 with TRBJ2-2; 8 bases line up with TRBD2. Looked up from germline, CDR1 is MNHEY and CDR2 is SVGAGI. V trimming: 11 bases; J trimming: 3 bases; junction bases outside the gene matches: 8. This CDR3 contains 14 residues. The DNA of the CDR3 is TGTGCCGCCCGGGGGGGAGCAGACACCGGGGAGCTGTTTTTT. As protein: CAARGGADTGELFF.

The chain combines TRBV5-1 with TRBJ2-5; 9 nucleotides line up with TRBD2. Judging by the DNA end, TRBJ2-7 fits better; the J call may be wrong. Germline CDR1 reads SGHRS; CDR2 reads YFSETQ. This CDR3 is built from 13 residues. The CDR3 sequence: CASGAGGSYEQYF. In DNA form, the CDR3 reads TGCGCCAGCGGGGCGGGAGGGTCCTACGAGCAGTACTTC.

The J gene is TRBJ2-5, the V gene TRBV14, with 8 nucleotides matching TRBD1. The CDR3 runs to 17 residues. After removal of 0 bases from V and 3 bases from J, the junction contained 9 bases not matched to a gene. The germline CDR1 and CDR2 sequences are SGHDN and FVKESK. Written as DNA, the CDR3 is TGTGCCAGCAGCCAAGATGAGACAGGGGATGCCAAAGAGACCCAGTACTTC. Translating it yields CASSQDETGDAKETQYF.

J is TRBJ1-2 and V is TRBV6-1, with TRBD1 identical over 7 bases. This CDR3 contains 14 residues. The V gene's germline CDR1 is MNHNS and CDR2 SASEGT. Germline trimming cut 4 bases from V and 11 bases from J; bases unmatched to any gene: 13. The CDR3 region is CASSVFGRGRHYTF. The CDR3 DNA reads as TGTGCCAGCAGTGTTTTTGGCAGGGGGAGGCATTACACCTTC.

V and J are TRBV7-8 and TRBJ1-1, with D perhaps TRBD1 (6 bases). Germline assignment: CDR1 SGHVS and CDR2 FQNEAQ. The CDR3 length is 13 residues. Trimming pared 1 base from V and 4 bases from J, leaving 7 bases between. CDR3 bases: TGTGCCAGCAGCTTAGAAGGGGGCACTGAAGCTTTCTTT. Residues: CASSLEGGTEAFF.

The CDR3 coding sequence is TGTGCCAGCAGTTTATCGACTAGCCCGGGGGAGCTGTTTTTT. Its protein is CASSLSTSPGELFF. The chain employs TRBV28 and TRBJ2-2; 7 bases align to TRBD2. Trimming at V came to 1 base and at J to 8 bases, leaving 4 bases not matched to a gene. The CDR3 is 14 residues long. Germline V gene lookup returns CDR1 MDHEN and CDR2 SYDVKM.

The chain employs TRBV28 and TRBJ1-2; tentative D call: TRBD1 (5 bases). V was trimmed by 1 base and J by 4 bases, leaving 13 bases between them. Germline CDR1 and CDR2: MDHEN and SYDVKM. The CDR3 length is 15 residues. In DNA form, the CDR3 reads TGTGCCAGCAGTTTATCAAAAACAGGTCTCTATGGCTACACCTTC. Translating gives CASSLSKTGLYGYTF.

The chain has TRBV23-1 and TRBJ1-5; TRBD1 aligns across 8 bases. TRBV23-1 is marked as an open reading frame, function uncertain. This CDR3 contains 15 residues. Unmatched junction bases numbered 6, after V lost 4 bases and J lost 4 bases. CDR3 nucleotide sequence: TGCGCCAGCAGTCGCCGGGACAGGACAAATCAGCCCCAGCATTTT. Protein sequence: CASSRRDRTNQPQHF.

This clone was counted between two and nine times. V is TRBV30 and J is TRBJ2-4; D perhaps matches TRBD2 (7 bases). The CDR3 is 18 residues long. CDR1 is GTSNPN and CDR2 is SVGIG in the germline V gene (reference sequence). The V end lost 0 bases, the J end lost 0 bases, and 18 bases lay between the germline ends. DNA for the CDR3: TGTGCCTGGAGTGTGAGGGAGAAGGGGGGGTTAGCCAAAAACATTCAGTACTTC. This encodes CAWSVREKGGLAKNIQYF.

The chain combines TRBV27 with TRBJ2-5, with 14 bases that match TRBD2. V dropped 8 bases and J dropped 5; count of bases not matched to a gene: 10. This CDR3 spans 16 amino acids. Looked up from germline, CDR1 is MNHEY and CDR2 is SMNVEV (reference sequence). The CDR3 protein is CASAPGLAGEVETQYF. In DNA, the CDR3 is TGTGCCAGCGCACCGGGACTAGCGGGAGAAGTCGAGACCCAGTACTTC.

Only a few counts were recorded for this clone. The chain joins TRBV5-1 to TRBJ2-7; TRBD2 might be the D (5 bases). In germline, CDR1 is SGHRS, CDR2 YFSETQ. The CDR3 has 15 amino acids. Trimming removed 4 bases at V and 3 bases at J, with 17 bases between. The CDR3 bases are TGCGCCAGCAGCGGGAGACGCTTCGGACTCTACGAGCAGTACTTC. It yields the protein CASSGRRFGLYEQYF.